The rows below give T cell receptor beta chains drawn from one sample of a study of blood T cell repertoires in COVID-19. Only in-frame clones appear in the TCRdb table, and some are missing; sequencing was by immunoSEQ multiplex PCR. The table includes about 230,000 clones, 84% detected once. The sample consisted of peripheral blood. These receptors all stem from a man between 50 and 59 years old with active or convalescent COVID-19. Both conserved end residues are part of each CDR3. D genes are given only for firm matches. Size is omitted from some rows. Given values are once, few, many or a class for expanded clones.

TRBV4-1	TRBD1	-	TRBJ1-6	CASTLEGADDNSPLHF	TGCGCCAGCACCCTTGAGGGGGCGGACGATAATTCACCCCTCCACTTT
TRBV6-2/TRBV6-3	-	once	TRBJ2-7	CASSGLNYEQYF	TGTGCCAGCAGTGGACTGAACTACGAGCAGTACTTC
TRBV28	-	-	TRBJ1-5	CASRNRVLSNQPQHF	TGTGCCAGCAGAAACAGGGTCTTGAGCAATCAGCCCCAGCATTTT
TRBV27	TRBD1	-	TRBJ1-2	CASRGNRGWVYGYTF	TGTGCCAGCAGGGGCAACAGGGGGTGGGTCTATGGCTACACCTTC
TRBV11-2	-	-	TRBJ1-5	CASSFSFQGDQHF	TGTGCCAGCAGCTTCTCCTTCCAAGGGGACCAGCATTTT
TRBV18	-	once	TRBJ1-1	CASSMDSRTEAFF	TGTGCCAGCTCAATGGACAGTCGCACTGAAGCTTTCTTT
TRBV3-1/TRBV3-2	TRBD1	once	TRBJ1-1	CASSQTGGPEAFF	TGTGCCAGCAGCCAGACAGGGGGGCCTGAAGCTTTCTTT
TRBV30	TRBD2	-	TRBJ2-3	CAWRGLAGGTSTDTQYF	TGTGCCTGGCGAGGACTAGCGGGGGGCACTAGCACAGATACGCAGTATTTT
TRBV19	TRBD1	-	TRBJ1-4	CASSIDGTGGSEKLFF	TGTGCCAGTAGTATAGATGGGACAGGGGGCAGTGAAAAACTGTTTTTT
TRBV11-3	-	-	TRBJ2-1	CASSLGQDMGEQFF	TGTGCCAGCAGCTTAGGGCAGGATATGGGTGAGCAGTTCTTC
TRBV10-3	-	-	TRBJ2-7	CAISESKRDDEQYF	TGTGCCATCAGTGAGTCGAAGAGGGATGACGAGCAGTACTTC
TRBV6-5	-	-	TRBJ1-2	CASRGQGSVDYGYTF	TGTGCCAGCAGGGGTCAGGGGTCCGTGGACTATGGCTACACCTTC
TRBV28	-	-	TRBJ2-1	CASSLNGGPSYNEQFF	TGTGCCAGCAGTTTAAACGGGGGGCCTTCCTACAATGAGCAGTTCTTC
TRBV15	-	few	TRBJ1-5	CATSRVGGAQHF	TGTGCCACCAGCAGAGTGGGCGGGGCCCAGCATTTT
TRBV6-6	-	few	TRBJ1-1	CASSSTGGSTEAFF	TGTGCCAGCAGTTCCACGGGAGGGAGCACTGAAGCTTTCTTT
TRBV13	-	few	TRBJ2-3	CASSSQGRGTDTQYF	TGTGCCAGCAGCTCTCAGGGGAGGGGCACAGATACGCAGTATTTT
TRBV18	-	-	TRBJ1-1	CASSQSVNTEAFF	TGTGCCAGCTCACAATCGGTGAACACTGAAGCTTTCTTT
TRBV9	-	-	TRBJ2-3	CASSVVEETQYF	TGTGCCAGCAGCGTAGTGGAGGAGACGCAGTATTTT
TRBV9	TRBD2	once	TRBJ2-5	CASSVTGLGQETQYF	TGTGCCAGCAGCGTGACGGGACTAGGGCAAGAGACCCAGTACTTC
TRBV6-5	TRBD1	-	TRBJ2-2	CASSYPGGKAGELFF	TGTGCCAGCAGTTACCCAGGGGGTAAAGCCGGGGAGCTGTTTTTT
TRBV27	TRBD1	-	TRBJ2-5	CASRGQGEETQYF	TGTGCCAGCAGGGGACAGGGTGAGGAGACCCAGTACTTC
TRBV5-6	TRBD1	-	TRBJ1-4	CASSSWAQGGPGYEKLFF	TGTGCCAGCAGCTCCTGGGCGCAGGGGGGCCCAGGGTACGAAAAACTGTTTTTT
TRBV9	TRBD2	few	TRBJ2-7	CASSVGRGGRHEQYF	TGTGCCAGCAGCGTAGGGCGGGGGGGCCGCCACGAGCAGTACTTC
TRBV9	-	-	TRBJ2-7	CASSGPRGGESSYEQYF	TGTGCCAGCAGCGGCCCCCGGGGCGGGGAGAGCTCCTACGAGCAGTACTTC
TRBV5-1	-	few	TRBJ2-3	CASSLAGVPTDTQYF	TGCGCCAGCAGCTTGGCAGGGGTACCCACAGATACGCAGTATTTT
TRBV28	-	-	TRBJ2-2	CASLQGGTGELFF	TGTGCCAGCCTTCAGGGAGGCACCGGGGAGCTGTTTTTT
TRBV27	TRBD1	-	TRBJ2-7	CASSLSSGQGATYEQYF	TGTGCCAGCAGTTTATCGTCGGGACAGGGTGCAACCTACGAGCAGTACTTC
TRBV6-5	TRBD1	few	TRBJ1-1	CASSRDRVEAFF	TGTGCCAGCAGCAGGGACAGGGTTGAAGCTTTCTTT
TRBV7-6	TRBD1	-	TRBJ2-7	CASSLVRQGVVEQYF	TGTGCCAGCAGCTTGGTCAGGCAGGGGGTAGTCGAGCAGTACTTC
TRBV30	-	-	TRBJ1-1	CAWKDITEAFF	TGTGCCTGGAAGGACATCACTGAAGCTTTCTTT